What follows are 32 T cell receptor beta chains derived from one specimen sequenced in a study of blood T cell repertoires in COVID-19. Generated by immunoSEQ multiplex PCR, the TCRdb table keeps only in-frame clones and is missing some. The data show a few hundred thousand clones, roughly 80% seen once. Sequencing was done on a sample of PBMCs or T cells enriched from blood (not recorded which). These receptors all come from a man aged 30-40 years with acute COVID-19.

This clone showed up just once. The V gene is TRBV7-9, the J gene TRBJ1-2; 9 bases align to TRBD1. From germline, CDR1 is SEHNR and CDR2 FQNEAQ (reference sequence). The V segment lost 6 bases and the J segment 6 bases; nucleotides outside the gene matches: 14. The CDR3 is 16 residues long. DNA for the CDR3: TGTGCCAGCAGACGACAGGGACAGGGCGTCGACCATGGCTACACCTTC. Translated: CASRRQGQGVDHGYTF.

This rearrangement joins TRBV6-6 to TRBJ2-1; D might be TRBD2 (6 bases). Trimming took 5 bases from V and 7 from J, leaving 18 bases between them. Germline V gene lookup returns CDR1 MNHNY and CDR2 SVGAGI (reference sequence). The CDR3 runs to 15 residues. The CDR3 is CASSQPGSRRNEQFF. CDR3 nucleotide sequence: TGTGCCAGCAGTCAACCCGGGAGTCGTAGAAATGAGCAGTTCTTC.

V usage is TRBV6-5 and J usage is TRBJ2-7, with 8 bases fitting TRBD1. The junction had 3 bases not matched to a gene; V was cut back by 7 bases and J by 1 base. Looked up from germline, CDR1 is MNHEY and CDR2 is SVGAGI. The CDR3 runs 13 residues. CDR3 region: CASTRQGSYEQYV. DNA for the CDR3: TGTGCCAGCACTCGACAGGGGTCCTACGAGCAGTACGTC.

This chain connects TRBV18 to TRBJ2-3; D gene uncertain. CDR3 length equals 13 residues. V dropped 5 bases and J dropped 4 bases, with 10 bases sitting between them. Germline CDR1 KGHSH, CDR2 LQKENI. The CDR3 spells CASSDPVSDTQYF. CDR3 in DNA: TGTGCCAGCTCAGATCCAGTTTCAGATACGCAGTATTTT.

The V call is TRBV7-9, the J call TRBJ1-5; D not certain. Germline-derived CDR1 and CDR2 are SEHNR and FQNEAQ (reference sequence). The germline V and J ends were trimmed by 1 base and 5 bases, with 9 bases remaining between them. CDR3 length: 14 residues. The CDR3 reads CASSLGQPDQPQHF. In nucleotides, the CDR3 is TGTGCCAGCAGCTTAGGACAACCTGATCAGCCCCAGCATTTT.

The chain recombines TRBV5-6 with TRBJ2-3; no reliable D call. Trimming pared 1 base from V and 8 bases from J, leaving 8 bases between. Germline CDR1 and CDR2: SGHDT and YYEEEE. The CDR3 extends over 12 amino acids. This CDR3 is CASSLTSGTQYF. CDR3 nucleotide sequence: TGTGCCAGCAGCTTGACTTCGGGTACGCAGTATTTT.

The chain has TRBV6-5 and TRBJ1-6; D unresolved. The germline CDR1 and CDR2 sequences are MNHEY and SVGAGI. The CDR3 has 12 amino acids. V lost 8 bases and J 7 bases, leaving 9 bases between the germline ends. In nucleotides, the CDR3 is TGTGCCAGCGATAGACTCAATTCACCCCTCCACTTT. Its protein is CASDRLNSPLHF.

The V call is TRBV7-9, the J call TRBJ2-1, with no clear D. From germline, CDR1 is SEHNR and CDR2 FQNEAQ (reference sequence). The CDR3 loop spans 12 amino acids. V lost 0 bases, J lost 6 bases, and 3 bases lay in between. CDR3: CASSLASNEQFF. The CDR3 DNA is TGTGCCAGCAGCTTAGCTAGCAATGAGCAGTTCTTC.

The chain has TRBV14 and TRBJ1-6; 8 nucleotides align to TRBD1. This CDR3 is built from 15 residues. Losses at the gene ends were 5 bases for V and 12 bases for J; bases not matched to a gene: 12. CDR1 and CDR2 (germline): SGHDN, FVKESK. CDR3 sequence: CASSAGTGAFGPLHF. The CDR3, as DNA: TGTGCCAGCAGCGCCGGGACAGGCGCGTTCGGACCCCTCCACTTT.

V is TRBV11-2 and J is TRBJ2-5; 7 bases are shared with TRBD2. V shed 3 bases and J 7 bases; nucleotides not matched to a gene: 2. Germline lookup yields CDR1 SGHAT and CDR2 FQNNGV. The CDR3 length is 12 residues. The CDR3 protein is CASSFSGGTQYF. CDR3 bases: TGTGCCAGCAGCTTCTCGGGAGGGACCCAGTACTTC.

V gene TRBV16 combines with J gene TRBJ2-7; 7 nucleotides agree with TRBD2. Germline V lookup: CDR1 KGHSY, CDR2 FQNENV. The CDR3 covers 14 residues. CDR3 sequence reads: CASSQDPSGYERYV. The CDR3 DNA sequence: TGTGCCAGCAGCCAAGACCCTAGCGGCTACGAGCGGTACGTC.

The V and J genes are TRBV11-2 and TRBJ2-7, with 8 bases lining up with TRBD1. The germline gives CDR1 SGHAT, CDR2 FQNNGV. Trimming removed 2 bases from V and 7 bases from J; junction bases left unmatched: 10. This CDR3 has 15 amino acids. The CDR3 spells CASSLRRTGSGEQYV. Here the CDR3 DNA reads TGTGCCAGCAGCTTACGAAGGACAGGGTCAGGAGAGCAGTACGTC.

Of note for this clone: The junction does not match germline at one end; this may be a read error. The V gene is TRBV5-1, the J gene TRBJ2-1; possible D gene TRBD2, 5 bases. Germline CDR1 SGHRS, CDR2 YFSETQ. The CDR3 totals 15 residues. This CDR3 is CASSLGRGTYNEQFF. The CDR3 coding sequence is TGTGCCAGCAGCTTGGGGAGAGGAACCTACAATGAGCAGTTCTTC.

This clone was recorded once. The chain uses TRBV28 and TRBJ1-6, with 10 bases aligning to TRBD1. CDR3 length: 15 amino acids. In germline, CDR1 is MDHEN, CDR2 SYDVKM. V was clipped by 6 bases and J by 7 bases; unmatched bases: 6. Written as DNA, the CDR3 is TGTGCCAGCAGCCAGCAGACAGGGGGCAATTCACCCCTCCACTTT. Translated, it gives CASSQQTGGNSPLHF.

The chain joins TRBV5-1 to TRBJ1-4; 8 nucleotides line up with TRBD1. Per germline, CDR1 SGHRS and CDR2 YFSETQ. The CDR3 is 14 amino acids. The V and J ends lost 4 bases and 7 bases, in that order; junction bases with no gene match: 6. CDR3 bases: TGCGCCAGCAGCCGAGCAGGGGGCGGTGAAAAACTGTTTTTT. Translation gives CASSRAGGGEKLFF.

The rearrangement uses TRBV6-2 or TRBV6-3 and TRBJ2-7; no reliable D call. With 5 bases removed from V and 2 bases from J, the gap between germline ends came to 10 bases. Germline CDR1 reads MNHEY; CDR2 reads SVGEGT. CDR3 size: 13 residues. The CDR3 reads CASSRSGPYEQYV. CDR3 sequence (DNA): TGTGCCAGCAGTCGTTCAGGCCCCTACGAGCAGTACGTC.

Note on this clone: One end of the junction is discordant with germline, which a read error may explain. The J gene is TRBJ1-1, the V gene TRBV7-9; no firm D call. Germline CDR1 reads SEHNR; CDR2 reads FQNEAQ (reference sequence). This CDR3 region has 12 residues. The CDR3 nucleotides read TGTGCCAGCAGCTCCCAACTAGAGACGGCGGGCTTT. Translated: CASSSQLETAGF.

The chain recombines TRBV24-1 with TRBJ1-1; 11 nucleotides align to TRBD1. Germline CDR1 KGHDR, CDR2 SFDVKD. This CDR3 contains 13 residues. Trimming took 9 bases from V and 6 from J; bases not matched to a gene: 5. The CDR3 protein is CATRDRGFPEAFF. The DNA for the CDR3 is TGTGCCACCCGGGACAGGGGGTTCCCTGAAGCTTTCTTT.

CDR3 amino acids: CARATRVGSGRGTYF. In DNA, the CDR3 is TGTGCCAGAGCTACCCGGGTAGGTAGCGGGCGCGGCACATACTTC. The chain joins TRBV5-3 to TRBJ2-5, with TRBD2 matching 7 bases. TRBV5-3 is an ORF for which the function is uncertain. The trim removed 7 bases at V and 14 bases at J, leaving 23 bases unmatched. This CDR3 comprises 15 residues.

The genes are TRBV19 and TRBJ1-2, with 7 bases that match TRBD1. The CDR3 consists of 17 residues. Germline V gives CDR1 LNHDA, CDR2 SQIVND (reference sequence). J was trimmed by 2 bases and V by 0 bases; bases with no gene match: 9. This CDR3 is CASSIEATGPSNYGYTF. DNA of the CDR3: TGTGCCAGTAGTATAGAGGCGACAGGGCCGTCCAACTATGGCTACACCTTC.

V usage is TRBV5-6 and J usage is TRBJ2-7; D unresolved. Germline CDR1 is SGHDT and CDR2 is YYEEEE. The CDR3 contains 12 residues. Deletions cut 4 bases from V and 7 bases from J, with 12 bases between. In DNA form, the CDR3 reads TGTGCCAGCAGCCCCGGGTTTGGGGAGCAGTACGTC. It yields the protein CASSPGFGEQYV.

The rearrangement links TRBV11-3 to TRBJ2-1; D might be TRBD2 (5 bases). In germline, CDR1 is SGHNT, CDR2 YENEEA. CDR3 size: 11 residues. Trimming shortened V by 8 bases and J by 8 bases, and 10 bases separated the two germline ends. This CDR3 reads CASGREDEQFF. In DNA form, the CDR3 reads TGTGCCAGCGGCCGGGAAGATGAGCAGTTCTTC.

J is TRBJ1-2 and V is TRBV7-9, with TRBD1 as a possible D gene (6 bases). Germline V gives CDR1 SEHNR, CDR2 FQNEAQ (reference sequence). This CDR3 contains 15 residues. The V end lost 3 bases, the J end lost 0 bases, and 11 bases lay between the germline ends. The CDR3 loop reads CASSLVTGPNYGYTF. CDR3 sequence (DNA): TGTGCCAGCAGCTTGGTTACAGGGCCTAACTATGGCTACACCTTC.

This clone was observed once. The chain uses TRBV5-1 and TRBJ1-1; tentatively, D is TRBD1 (5 bases). Trimming removed 2 bases from V and 5 bases from J, with 13 bases in between. Germline CDR1 is SGHRS and CDR2 is YFSETQ. The CDR3 runs 14 residues. CDR3 in DNA: TGCGCCAGCAGCTTCCGAACAGGTAGGACTGAAGCTTTCTTT. As protein: CASSFRTGRTEAFF.

V is TRBV30 and J is TRBJ1-2, with a weak D call TRBD1 (6 bases). Germline CDR1 is GTSNPN and CDR2 is SVGIG (reference sequence). This CDR3 is 12 amino acids long. The V and J ends lost 2 bases and 8 bases respectively, with 12 bases between them. The DNA of the CDR3 is TGTGCCTGGAGTCACACAGGGAACGGCTACACCTTC. It encodes CAWSHTGNGYTF.

This rearrangement joins TRBV27 to TRBJ1-1, with 7 nucleotides matching TRBD1. The germline CDR1 and CDR2 sequences are MNHEY and SMNVEV (reference sequence). The CDR3 spans 13 residues. V lost 6 bases, J lost 3 bases, and 4 bases stayed unmatched. This chain's CDR3 is CASRKDRDTEAFF. CDR3 bases: TGTGCCAGCAGGAAAGACAGGGACACTGAAGCTTTCTTT.

In this sample, this clone turned up a few times. One end of the junction fails to match germline, which may point to a read error. V gene TRBV5-1 combines with J gene TRBJ1-1, with 12 bases aligning to TRBD1. CDR1 is SGHRS, CDR2 YFSETQ, per germline. The CDR3 covers 14 residues. The CDR3 DNA follows: TGTGCCAGCAGCTTGGGACAGGGGGCAAATGAAGCTTTCTTT. Translation: CASSLGQGANEAFF.

The genes are TRBV19 and TRBJ2-7; TRBD1 might be the D (5 bases). The CDR3 covers 14 residues. The V end lost 4 bases, the J end lost 2 bases, and 12 bases lay between the germline ends. Germline values: CDR1 LNHDA, CDR2 SQIVND (reference sequence). CDR3 sequence reads: CASSTSLGAYEQYV. CDR3 coding DNA: TGTGCCAGTAGTACCTCGCTAGGGGCCTACGAGCAGTACGTC.

The sample holds one count of this clone. The V call is TRBV5-1, the J call TRBJ1-6; D possibly corresponds to TRBD1 (6 bases). V gave up 2 bases and J gave up 8 bases, with 14 bases separating them. In germline, CDR1 is SGHRS, CDR2 YFSETQ. The CDR3 is made up of 15 amino acids. This CDR3 is CASSLREPGDSPLHF. The CDR3 nucleotides read TGCGCCAGCAGCTTAAGAGAGCCAGGGGATTCACCCCTCCACTTT.

This clone was detected a few times. This sequence joins TRBV30 and TRBJ1-2; 7 bases line up with TRBD1. Germline loops: CDR1 GTSNPN, CDR2 SVGIG (reference sequence). The junction had 9 bases not matched to a gene; V was cut back by 0 bases and J by 8 bases. This CDR3 region has 14 residues. The DNA for the CDR3 is TGTGCCTGGAGTGTACAAACAGGGGCGGCGGGCTACACCTTC. As protein: CAWSVQTGAAGYTF.

The rearrangement uses TRBV2 and TRBJ1-5, with a possible D match to TRBD1 (6 bases). CDR3 length: 15 residues. Trimming cost V 5 bases and J 6 bases, with 17 bases left between them. CDR1 is SNHLY, CDR2 FYNNEI, per germline. CDR3 amino acids: CASSYQGRGVQPQHF. The CDR3 bases are TGTGCCAGCAGTTACCAGGGGCGTGGGGTTCAGCCCCAGCATTTT.

This chain uses TRBV30 with TRBJ2-3, with D unclear. Trimming cost V 3 bases and J 0 bases, with 19 bases left between them. From germline, CDR1 is GTSNPN and CDR2 SVGIG (reference sequence). The CDR3 is 17 amino acids. CDR3 sequence (DNA): TGTGCCTGGAGCAGATCTCTAAGCGCCTCTAGCACAGATACGCAGTATTTT. This sequence encodes CAWSRSLSASSTDTQYF.